The rows below give T cell receptor beta chains drawn from one sample of a study of cytomegalovirus exposure and HLA in healthy donors. Only in-frame clones appear in the TCRdb table, and some are missing; sequencing was by immunoSEQ multiplex PCR. The table has around 150,000 clones, about 85% seen once. The sequencing sample was made of PBMCs. These receptor sequences come from a man in his late teens or twenties in good health and CMV-seropositive. Each CDR3 is given with its conserved first and last residue. D genes are given only for firm matches. Expanded clones are given a class, and other clones once, few, many or no size at all.

CASSLGQVDEKLFF	TGCGCCAGCAGCCTGGGACAGGTGGATGAAAAACTGTTTTTT	TRBV4-3	TRBD1	-	TRBJ1-4
CASSSRQGATNEKLFF	TGTGCCAGCAGCTCGCGACAGGGTGCAACTAATGAAAAACTGTTTTTT	TRBV7-8	TRBD1	-	TRBJ1-4
CASSLAYTGELFF	TGCGCCAGCAGCTTGGCATACACCGGGGAGCTGTTTTTT	TRBV5-1	-	-	TRBJ2-2
CASSLVETSGGPSSYEQYF	TGTGCCAGCAGCTTAGTCGAGACTAGCGGGGGCCCTAGCTCCTACGAGCAGTACTTC	TRBV7-2	TRBD2	-	TRBJ2-7
CASSLVALGTGEYEQYF	TGTGCCAGCAGCTTAGTGGCATTAGGGACAGGGGAATACGAGCAGTACTTC	TRBV7-6	TRBD1	-	TRBJ2-7
CASSVGHASGQNSYEQYF	TGTGCCAGCAGCGTAGGACACGCCTCGGGACAGAACTCCTACGAGCAGTACTTC	TRBV11-2	TRBD1	-	TRBJ2-7
CASSSPQGGEAFF	TGTGCCAGCAGCTCGCCTCAGGGGGGTGAAGCTTTCTTT	TRBV7-2	TRBD1	-	TRBJ1-1
CASSPTSGGPVGTDTQYF	TGTGCCAGCAGCCCGACTAGCGGGGGCCCCGTAGGCACAGATACGCAGTATTTT	TRBV7-6	TRBD2	-	TRBJ2-3
CASSLRLAGVGETQYF	TGTGCCAGCAGCTTACGTCTAGCGGGGGTCGGTGAGACCCAGTACTTC	TRBV7-6	TRBD2	-	TRBJ2-5
CASSEATVNYGYTF	TGTGCCAGCAGTGAGGCGACAGTTAACTATGGCTACACCTTC	TRBV2	-	few	TRBJ1-2
CAIHPSGSPYNEQFF	TGTGCCATCCATCCTAGCGGGTCACCCTACAATGAGCAGTTCTTC	TRBV7-9	TRBD2	-	TRBJ2-1
CASSPTASNQPQHF	TGTGCCAGTAGTCCGACAGCTAGCAATCAGCCCCAGCATTTT	TRBV19	-	-	TRBJ1-5
CASSLGGGSYEQYF	TGTGCCAGCAGCTTAGGAGGGGGCTCCTACGAGCAGTACTTC	TRBV11-2	-	-	TRBJ2-7
CASSMDTSTEAFF	TGTGCCAGCAGCATGGACACCAGCACTGAAGCTTTCTTT	TRBV6-6	-	-	TRBJ1-1
CAISEPSGVTGELFF	TGTGCCATCAGTGAGCCCTCAGGGGTAACCGGGGAGCTGTTTTTT	TRBV10-3	-	-	TRBJ2-2
CASSRDSQETQYF	TGTGCCAGCAGTCGCGACTCCCAAGAGACCCAGTACTTC	TRBV2	-	-	TRBJ2-5
CASSPLRLAGDEQYF	TGCGCCAGCAGCCCCCTCAGACTAGCGGGGGACGAGCAGTACTTC	TRBV4-1	TRBD2	-	TRBJ2-7
CASLGLAGHNEQFF	TGTGCCAGCCTCGGGCTAGCGGGCCACAATGAGCAGTTCTTC	TRBV6-5	TRBD2	-	TRBJ2-1
CAISDYQGAWNTEAFF	TGTGCCATCAGTGATTACCAGGGGGCATGGAACACTGAAGCTTTCTTT	TRBV10-3	TRBD1	-	TRBJ1-1
CATSRDEQEQETQYF	TGTGCCACCAGCAGAGATGAGCAAGAACAAGAGACCCAGTACTTC	TRBV15	-	-	TRBJ2-5
CASSRGPGGSYEQYF	TGTGCCAGCAGCCGCGGGCCGGGAGGCTCCTACGAGCAGTACTTC	TRBV7-9	TRBD2	-	TRBJ2-7
CASTKGGGYTF	TGTGCCAGCACCAAGGGGGGGGGCTACACCTTC	TRBV7-9	-	-	TRBJ1-2
CAWTLSEQGVAGYTF	TGTGCCTGGACTCTTTCGGAACAGGGGGTGGCTGGCTACACCTTC	TRBV30	TRBD1	-	TRBJ1-2
CASSLMSDNEQFF	TGTGCCAGCAGCTTAATGTCAGACAATGAGCAGTTCTTC	TRBV7-2	-	-	TRBJ2-1
CASSYLGQGAADTQYF	TGTGCCAGCAGTTATCTGGGTCAGGGGGCGGCAGATACGCAGTATTTT	TRBV6-6	TRBD1	once	TRBJ2-3
CASSQARDSLNDPPLHF	TGTGCCAGCAGCCAAGCCCGGGACAGTCTAAATGACCCACCCCTCCACTTT	TRBV14	TRBD1	once	TRBJ1-6
CASSADRGSSYEQYF	TGTGCCAGCAGCGCCGACAGGGGAAGCTCCTACGAGCAGTACTTC	TRBV13	TRBD1	-	TRBJ2-7
CASTLTRGRTDTQYF	TGTGCCAGTACCCTAACCAGGGGCAGAACAGATACGCAGTATTTT	TRBV19	-	-	TRBJ2-3
CASSRTGAYYGYTF	TGTGCCAGCTCGCGGACAGGGGCCTACTATGGCTACACCTTC	TRBV18	TRBD1	-	TRBJ1-2
CASSPTSGGDFYEQYF	TGTGCCAGCAGCCCGACTAGCGGGGGAGACTTCTACGAGCAGTACTTC	TRBV5-4	TRBD2	few	TRBJ2-7
CASSRGTGGVNTEAFF	TGTGCCAGCAGCAGGGGGACAGGGGGCGTAAACACTGAAGCTTTCTTT	TRBV13	TRBD1	-	TRBJ1-1
CASSFRQGSNEKLFF	TGTGCCAGCAGCTTCCGACAGGGCAGCAATGAAAAACTGTTTTTT	TRBV5-8	TRBD1	-	TRBJ1-4
CASSLGQGYSGNTIYF	TGTGCCAGCAGCTTGGGACAGGGCTACTCTGGAAACACCATATATTTT	TRBV5-4	TRBD1	few	TRBJ1-3
CASSYSGQGGGYTF	TGTGCCAGCAGTTACTCGGGTCAGGGGGGCGGCTACACCTTC	TRBV6-5	TRBD1	few	TRBJ1-2
CASSDPGQGGGYGYTF	TGTGCCAGCAGCGACCCTGGACAGGGTGGTGGGTATGGCTACACCTTC	TRBV9	TRBD1	few	TRBJ1-2
CASSLVLAGAQETQYF	TGTGCCAGCAGCTTAGTCCTAGCGGGGGCCCAAGAGACCCAGTACTTC	TRBV5-4	TRBD2	-	TRBJ2-5
CASSRSRQGNYGYTF	TGTGCCAGCAGCCGGTCAAGACAGGGAAACTATGGCTACACCTTC	TRBV14	TRBD1	-	TRBJ1-2
CASSVGQGARETQYF	TGCGCCAGCAGCGTCGGACAGGGGGCGAGAGAGACCCAGTACTTC	TRBV5-1	TRBD1	-	TRBJ2-5
CASREDRGGEKLFF	TGTGCCAGCAGAGAGGACAGGGGCGGTGAAAAACTGTTTTTT	TRBV6-1	TRBD1	-	TRBJ1-4
CASSLVAGGPEDTQYF	TGTGCCAGCAGCTTAGTGGCGGGGGGGCCGGAAGATACGCAGTATTTT	TRBV11-2	TRBD2	-	TRBJ2-3